Listed below are T cell receptor beta chains from one sample, sequenced in a study of shared clonotypes between healthy human individuals. This table comes from immunoSEQ multiplex PCR, and its TCRdb copy is limited to in-frame clones, with some not included. The sample holds 550,000 to 850,000 clones, approximately 79% seen once. Source material: memory CD4+ T cells sorted from blood. Every receptor here comes from a woman in her twenties or thirties in good health. Each CDR3 is given with its conserved first and last residue. D genes are given only for firm matches. Size values are once, few and many counts, or a class for expanded clones, and some rows have none.

clone size	D gene	V gene	CDR3 length	J gene	CDR3 protein	CDR3 DNA
NA	TRBD2	TRBV15	16	TRBJ2-1	CATSRQGLGKHNEQFF	TGTGCCACCAGCAGACAGGGACTAGGGAAGCACAATGAGCAGTTCTTC
few	NA	TRBV2	15	TRBJ2-3	CASSVRAGGTDTQYF	TGTGCCAGCAGCGTGCGGGCCGGAGGTACAGATACGCAGTATTTT
NA	TRBD2	TRBV27	16	TRBJ2-7	CASRGTSGRRSYEQYF	TGTGCCAGCAGGGGGACTAGCGGGAGACGCTCCTACGAGCAGTACTTC
once	NA	TRBV28	14	TRBJ1-3	CASSSTGTGNTIYF	TGTGCCAGCAGTTCAACAGGGACTGGAAACACCATATATTTT
NA	NA	TRBV7-8	16	TRBJ2-7	CASSLLRLGASYEQYF	TGTGCCAGCAGCTTACTGCGCCTAGGTGCCTCCTACGAGCAGTACTTC
NA	NA	TRBV6-5	15	TRBJ2-7	CASSQVRGGPYEQYF	TGTGCCAGCAGCCAGGTTCGGGGTGGCCCCTACGAGCAGTACTTC
NA	NA	TRBV5-8	15	TRBJ2-7	CASSLRDRRGYEQYF	TGTGCCAGCAGCTTGCGGGACCGTCGGGGTTACGAGCAGTACTTC
NA	TRBD1	TRBV9	15	TRBJ2-1	CASSVETQGVNEQFF	TGTGCCAGCAGCGTAGAGACCCAGGGGGTCAATGAGCAGTTCTTC
NA	TRBD1	TRBV10-3	14	TRBJ1-5	CAISRTGGDQPQHF	TGTGCCATCAGTAGGACAGGGGGCGACCAGCCCCAGCATTTT
few	NA	TRBV10-2	14	TRBJ1-3	CASSRQASGNTIYF	TGCGCCAGCAGTCGACAGGCCTCTGGAAACACCATATATTTT
once	TRBD1	TRBV27	12	TRBJ1-1	CASSARTGKAFF	TGTGCCAGCAGTGCAAGGACAGGAAAAGCTTTCTTT
NA	NA	TRBV5-4	15	TRBJ2-5	CASSLVVGTQETQYF	TGTGCCAGCAGCTTGGTAGTGGGTACTCAAGAGACCCAGTACTTC
NA	TRBD2	TRBV2	17	TRBJ2-5	CASSDGLGPATRRTQYF	TGTGCCAGCAGTGACGGACTAGGACCCGCGACCCGTCGGACCCAGTACTTC
NA	NA	TRBV2	15	TRBJ1-4	CASSHRDDDNEKLFF	TGTGCCAGCAGTCATAGGGACGACGATAATGAAAAACTGTTTTTT
NA	NA	TRBV27	16	TRBJ2-2	CASSQRSLMNTGELFF	TGTGCCAGCAGTCAAAGGTCCCTCATGAACACCGGGGAGCTGTTTTTT
NA	NA	TRBV7-9	13	TRBJ1-1	CASSPVPRDEAFF	TGTGCCAGCAGCCCCGTCCCCAGAGATGAAGCTTTCTTT
NA	NA	TRBV6-5	12	TRBJ2-1	CASSSDLGEQFF	TGTGCCAGCAGCTCCGACTTGGGTGAGCAGTTCTTC
NA	NA	TRBV7-6	15	TRBJ1-1	CASSLASGERTEAFF	TGTGCCAGCAGCTTAGCAAGTGGGGAGAGAACTGAAGCTTTCTTT